The clone carrying this T cell receptor beta chain was counted many times. Its antigen is currently unknown. J lost 4 bases, V lost 0 bases, and 9 bases had no gene match. The CDR3 loop spans 16 amino acids. From germline, CDR1 is SGHDT and CDR2 YYEEEE. This sample was included in a study of spatial heterogeneity in lung cancer. Study-wide results and limits: It was estimated that coverage of tumor T cells reached roughly 7% for alpha chains and 13% for beta chains. Tumor mutation counts were tracked by expanded intratumoral alpha and beta TCR counts. Tracking of ubiquitous and regional nonsynonymous mutations by counts of ubiquitous and regional expanded TCRs, respectively, was seen.

MiXCR, run by TCRdb on the 5' RACE reads, gives a single entry per CDR3 protein. The sample has approximately 16,000 distinct CDR3 sequences; around 6.8% are singletons. Time point defined: sample taken at primary tumor resection. Unsorted whole RNA from tumor, nontumor lung or frozen PBMC underwent sequencing. The sequence was collected from a female donor with early-stage non-small cell lung cancer. This chain joins TRBV5-6 and TRBJ1-2; 7 positions agree with TRBD1. The sample was lung tumor tissue, taken at surgery. This CDR3 is CASSLEVGAGGYGYTF. The DNA of the CDR3 is TGTGCCAGCAGCTTGGAAGTAGGTGCAGGGGGCTATGGCTACACCTTC.